This T cell receptor (beta chain) appears in the sequencing data of a study of CXCR3-negative and CXCR3-positive naive CD8 T cells. Findings of the study overall: CXCR3-positive naive cells carried more hydrophobic TRB CDR3s than CXCR3-negative ones. Both of the naive subsets showed about the same high diversity, but memory CD8+ cells had much less.

To note about this clonotype: The antigen remains undetermined.

CD45RO-CCR7+CD27+CD95- cells counted as naive CD8+ T cells. Germline lookup yields CDR1 SQVTM and CDR2 ANQGSEA. The CDR3 totals 12 residues. cDNA libraries for TRB were generated by 5' RACE incorporating UMI labels. One entry per CDR3 protein, without DNA, is what TCRdb gives after re-calling the 5' RACE reads. Here the sample table reports about 110,000 distinct CDR3 sequences. What was sequenced was naive CXCR3+ CD8+ T cells from blood. Subset of the sample: CD45RO-CCR7+CD27+CD95- naive CD8+ T cells expressing CXCR3 (TNR3+). This receptor was identified in a human donor in good health. Some clones in this sample may be carry-over from other donors' samples. This chain connects TRBV29-1 to TRBJ1-1. The chain's CDR3 is CSYYPGNTEAFF.